Below, 9 T cell receptor beta chains from the same sample are listed, as sequenced in a study of shared clonotypes between healthy human individuals. CD45RO-negative, CCR7-positively selected cells formed the naive CD8 fraction, excluding terminally differentiated effector memory CD45RA+ cells. The method was immunoSEQ multiplex PCR; TCRdb's version includes in-frame clones alone and lacks a portion of them. The data show hundreds of thousands of clones, with about 91% seen just once and about 24% held by the top ten. The sample comprised naive CD8+ T cells sorted from blood. These TCRs come from a young man in good health.

The V call is TRBV28, the J call TRBJ2-1, with D possibly matching TRBD1 (7 bases). Between the trimmed V and J ends, which lost 6 bases and 6 bases, there was a span of 18 bases. The CDR3 has 15 residues. From germline, CDR1 is MDHEN and CDR2 SYDVKM. DNA for the CDR3: TGTGCCAGCAGGCCGGAGGGGGCTTGGGGCAATGAGCAGTTCTTC. This translates into CASRPEGAWGNEQFF.

The chain employs TRBV29-1 and TRBJ2-7, with TRBD2 as a possible D gene (6 bases). The germline V gene has CDR1 SQVTM and CDR2 ANQGSEA. Trimming pared 5 bases from V and 0 bases from J, leaving 14 bases between. This CDR3 is 14 amino acids long. CDR3 DNA sequence: TGCAGCGTTTACGGGCGGGGAAGCTCCTACGAGCAGTACTTC. This sequence encodes CSVYGRGSSYEQYF.

This chain connects TRBV10-3 to TRBJ2-1, with TRBD2 identical over 9 bases. The V gene end was trimmed by 10 bases and the J gene end by 6 bases; junction bases not matched to a gene: 13. Germline V gene data show CDR1 as ENHRY and CDR2 as SYGVKD. This CDR3 contains 15 residues. The CDR3, as DNA: TGTGCCACGGCTGATTTGACTAGCGGTCCCAATGAGCAGTTCTTC. This gives the protein CATADLTSGPNEQFF.

This chain uses TRBV7-9 with TRBJ2-7, with TRBD1 matching 7 bases. V lost 4 bases and J lost 4; bases outside the gene matches: 10. CDR1 and CDR2 from the germline V gene are SEHNR and FQNEAQ (reference sequence). This CDR3 is 15 amino acids long. The CDR3 bases are TGTGCCAGCAGCTCCCGTAACAGGGGAAATTACGAGCAGTACTTC. This sequence encodes CASSSRNRGNYEQYF.

This chain links TRBV18 with TRBJ2-7, with D unresolved. The CDR3 spans 12 residues. V gave up 5 bases and J gave up 2 bases, with 7 bases separating them. Germline V gives CDR1 KGHSH, CDR2 LQKENI. In nucleotides, the CDR3 is TGTGCCAGCTCATCACGCACCTACGAGCAGTACTTC. This sequence encodes CASSSRTYEQYF.

The chain combines TRBV28 with TRBJ2-1, with D perhaps matching TRBD1 (6 bases). The CDR3 is 15 residues long. The V gene lost 1 base and the J gene lost 1 base, with 8 bases spanning the gap. Germline assignment: CDR1 MDHEN and CDR2 SYDVKM. CDR3 coding DNA: TGTGCCAGCAGTTTATTGGGGGCTTCCTACAATGAGCAGTTCTTC. Protein sequence: CASSLLGASYNEQFF.

The chain links TRBV19 to TRBJ2-7; D gene ambiguous. The V gene lost 5 bases and the J gene lost 4 bases, with 18 bases spanning the gap. This CDR3 is built from 15 residues. Germline CDR1 reads LNHDA; CDR2 reads SQIVND (reference sequence). The CDR3 loop is CASSYHFSSRYEQYF. The CDR3 coding sequence is TGTGCCAGTAGTTACCACTTCTCCTCACGGTACGAGCAGTACTTC.

The chain links TRBV11-2 to TRBJ2-3; D perhaps matches TRBD2 (6 bases). Germline CDR1 is SGHAT and CDR2 is FQNNGV. Trimming pared 3 bases from V and 5 bases from J, leaving 15 bases between. CDR3 length: 15 residues. The CDR3 loop is CASSFSGEQGDTQYF. The CDR3 DNA follows: TGTGCCAGCAGCTTTAGCGGTGAGCAGGGAGATACGCAGTATTTT.

The V call is TRBV6-5, the J call TRBJ1-2; no clear D gene. Germline-derived CDR1 and CDR2 are MNHEY and SVGAGI. V was cut by 10 bases and J by 5 bases, with 14 bases left in between. The CDR3 loop spans 12 amino acids. The chain's CDR3 is CATSLDGYGYTF. The CDR3 region has the DNA TGTGCCACCTCATTAGATGGGTATGGCTACACCTTC.